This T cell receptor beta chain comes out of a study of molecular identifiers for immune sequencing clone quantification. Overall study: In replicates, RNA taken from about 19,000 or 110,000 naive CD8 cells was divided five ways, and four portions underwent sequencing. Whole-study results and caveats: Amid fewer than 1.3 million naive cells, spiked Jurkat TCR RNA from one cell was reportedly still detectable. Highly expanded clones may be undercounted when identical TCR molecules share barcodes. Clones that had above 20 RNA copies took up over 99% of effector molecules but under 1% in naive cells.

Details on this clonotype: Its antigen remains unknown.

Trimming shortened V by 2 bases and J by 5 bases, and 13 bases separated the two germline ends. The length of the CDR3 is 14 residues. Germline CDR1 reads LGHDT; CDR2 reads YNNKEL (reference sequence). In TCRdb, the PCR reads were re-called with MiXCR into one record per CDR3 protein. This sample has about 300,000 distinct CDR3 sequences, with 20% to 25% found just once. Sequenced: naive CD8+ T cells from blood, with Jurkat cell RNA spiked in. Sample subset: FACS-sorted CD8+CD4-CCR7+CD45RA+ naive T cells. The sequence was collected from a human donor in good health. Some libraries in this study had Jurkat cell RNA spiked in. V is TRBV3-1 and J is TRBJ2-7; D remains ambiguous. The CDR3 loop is CASSQLGPSDEQYF. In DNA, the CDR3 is TGTGCCAGCAGCCAATTAGGCCCCTCAGACGAGCAGTACTTC.